This T cell receptor (beta chain) was retrieved from a study of shared clonotypes between healthy human individuals. As for the study in general: CD4 naive and memory got three plates each, CD8 naive two, CD8 memory one.

About this clone itself: Its antigen remains unknown.

Healthy and HIV-negative, the adult donors had no recent acute infections or vaccinations. Points from the study as a whole: About 5% of naive CD4 clonotypes were shared across several donors.

Deep-level running was used for the assay. Generated by immunoSEQ multiplex PCR, the TCRdb table keeps only in-frame clones and is missing some. The data contain hundreds of thousands of clones, under 80% of them singletons. The CDR3 is 17 residues long. The trim removed 0 bases at V and 9 bases at J, leaving 7 bases unmatched. Germline assignment: CDR1 KGHSH and CDR2 LQKENI. This sequence originates from a man younger than 40 in good health. This chain links TRBV18 with TRBJ2-1, with 14 nucleotides matching TRBD2. Material for sequencing was memory CD4+ T cells sorted from blood. Subset specified: CD45RA-negative fraction. In DNA form, the CDR3 reads TGTGCCAGCTCACCACCTGGACTAGCGGGAGGAGGGAGTGAGCAGTTCTTC. Translating it yields CASSPPGLAGGGSEQFF.